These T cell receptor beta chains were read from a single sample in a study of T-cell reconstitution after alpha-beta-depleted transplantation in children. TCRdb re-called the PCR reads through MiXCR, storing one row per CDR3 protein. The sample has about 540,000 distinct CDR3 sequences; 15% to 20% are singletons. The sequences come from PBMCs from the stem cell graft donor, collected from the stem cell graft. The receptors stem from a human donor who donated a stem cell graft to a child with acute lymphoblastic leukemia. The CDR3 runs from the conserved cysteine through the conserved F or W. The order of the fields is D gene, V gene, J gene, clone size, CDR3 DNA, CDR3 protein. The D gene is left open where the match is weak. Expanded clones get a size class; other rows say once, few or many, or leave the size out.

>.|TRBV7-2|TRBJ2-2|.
TGTGCCAGCAGCGGGTCGGACCGCCTCGGACGAAGAGCGAACACCGGGGAGCTGTTTTTT
CASSGSDRLGRRANTGELFF
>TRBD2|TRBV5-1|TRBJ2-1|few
TGCGCCAGCAGCTTGAAGTCTAGCGGGGGCTACAATGAGCAGTTCTTC
CASSLKSSGGYNEQFF
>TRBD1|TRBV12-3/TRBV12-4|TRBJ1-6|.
TGTGCCAGCAGTCTAACACAGGGGGCTGATTCACCCCTCCACTTT
CASSLTQGADSPLHF
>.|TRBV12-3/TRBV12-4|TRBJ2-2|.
TGTGCCAGCAATTGGCAGTACACCGGGGAGCTGTTTTTT
CASNWQYTGELFF
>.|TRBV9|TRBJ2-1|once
TGTGCCAGCACCAGGAGGGCCAGCGGCGATGAGCAGTTCTTC
CASTRRASGDEQFF
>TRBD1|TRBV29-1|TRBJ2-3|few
TGCAGCGTACGAAGGGGGCCTGAGGGGCCGACAGATACGCAGTATTTT
CSVRRGPEGPTDTQYF
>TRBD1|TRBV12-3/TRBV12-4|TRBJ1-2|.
TGTGCCAGCAGCCCCCAAGGACAGGGAGGTTTTATGAGCTATGGCTACACCTTC
CASSPQGQGGFMSYGYTF
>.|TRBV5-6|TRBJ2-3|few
TGTGCCAGCAGCTTGGCAGCGGGTTCGCAGTATTTT
CASSLAAGSQYF
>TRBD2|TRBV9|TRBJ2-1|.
TGTGCCAGCAGCGTAGCTACTAGCGGGTGGGATGAGCAGTTCTTC
CASSVATSGWDEQFF
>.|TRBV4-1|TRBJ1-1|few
TGCGCCAGCAGCGGGGCAGAGCCCACTGAAGCTTTCTTT
CASSGAEPTEAFF
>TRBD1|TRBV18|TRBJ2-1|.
TGTGCCAGCTCACGAAGCGGACAGGGGATCTCCAATGAGCAGTTCTTC
CASSRSGQGISNEQFF
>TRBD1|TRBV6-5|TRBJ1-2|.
TGTGCCAGCAGTTACTCAGGGACAGGGATGAGAGGCTACACCTTC
CASSYSGTGMRGYTF
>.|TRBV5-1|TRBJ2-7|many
TGCGCCAGCAGCTTGCGCCCGTACGAGCAGTACTTC
CASSLRPYEQYF
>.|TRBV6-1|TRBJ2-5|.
TGTGCCAGCAGGCCGCCCCCGGGCGGGATAGAGCAAGAGACCCAGTACTTC
CASRPPPGGIEQETQYF
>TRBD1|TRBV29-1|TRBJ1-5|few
TGCAGCGCTGGGGCAGGGGGCCAACAGCCCCAGCATTTT
CSAGAGGQQPQHF
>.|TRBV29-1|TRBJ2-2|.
TGCAGCGCCTTCCAAGGAAACACCGGGGAGCTGTTTTTT
CSAFQGNTGELFF
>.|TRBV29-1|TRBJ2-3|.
TGCAGCGTTGAAGGGGAGGGGGTGAGAGATACGCAGTATTTT
CSVEGEGVRDTQYF
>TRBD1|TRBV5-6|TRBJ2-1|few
TGTGCCAGCAGCTCCTACGGGACAGTCTCCTACAATGAGCAGTTCTTC
CASSSYGTVSYNEQFF
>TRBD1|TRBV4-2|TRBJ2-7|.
TGTGCCAGCAGCCAAGAGGTTAACTTCCGGGACAGCTCCTACGAGCAGTACTTC
CASSQEVNFRDSSYEQYF
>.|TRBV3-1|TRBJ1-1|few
TGTGCCAGCAGCCAAGATCATCGCGGGGGGACTGAAGCTTTCTTT
CASSQDHRGGTEAFF
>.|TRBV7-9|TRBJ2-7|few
TGTGCCAGCAGCTCCGCAACGGGTCGCCTAGAAGCCTACGAGCAGTACTTC
CASSSATGRLEAYEQYF
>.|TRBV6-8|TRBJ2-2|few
TGTGCCAGCAGGGCGGGAAGGAACACCGGGGAGCTGTTTTTT
CASRAGRNTGELFF
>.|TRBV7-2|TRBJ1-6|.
TGTGCCAGCAGCTTACGGGCAGCTGGCTCCTATAATTCACCCCTCCACTTT
CASSLRAAGSYNSPLHF